This paragraph reports one TCR beta chain. Its specificity is not known. The PCR contained 60 Vbeta and 13 Jbeta primers. Method: immunoSEQ multiplex PCR; TCRdb's copy keeps in-frame clones and lacks some. The table records about 110,000 clones, 70% to 80% of them present only once. The record originates from a study of cytomegalovirus exposure and HLA in healthy donors. Study observations and caveats: A previous analysis found most TCR beta V segments productive roughly 87% or roughly 30% of the time. In a later analysis, V- and J-gene trimming of beta chains associated with a DCLRE1C missense variant, replicated independently.

CDR3 size: 15 residues. Trimming stripped 0 bases from V and 3 bases from J, with 10 bases between. CDR1 is SGHDT and CDR2 is YYEEEE in the germline V gene. Sample: PBMCs. This receptor was obtained from a man aged 35-49 years in good health and CMV-seronegative. The chain uses TRBV5-6 and TRBJ1-5; no clear D. The CDR3 coding sequence is TGTGCCAGCAGCTTGGTCGGTGGTACCAATCAGCCCCAGCATTTT. Amino acid sequence: CASSLVGGTNQPQHF.